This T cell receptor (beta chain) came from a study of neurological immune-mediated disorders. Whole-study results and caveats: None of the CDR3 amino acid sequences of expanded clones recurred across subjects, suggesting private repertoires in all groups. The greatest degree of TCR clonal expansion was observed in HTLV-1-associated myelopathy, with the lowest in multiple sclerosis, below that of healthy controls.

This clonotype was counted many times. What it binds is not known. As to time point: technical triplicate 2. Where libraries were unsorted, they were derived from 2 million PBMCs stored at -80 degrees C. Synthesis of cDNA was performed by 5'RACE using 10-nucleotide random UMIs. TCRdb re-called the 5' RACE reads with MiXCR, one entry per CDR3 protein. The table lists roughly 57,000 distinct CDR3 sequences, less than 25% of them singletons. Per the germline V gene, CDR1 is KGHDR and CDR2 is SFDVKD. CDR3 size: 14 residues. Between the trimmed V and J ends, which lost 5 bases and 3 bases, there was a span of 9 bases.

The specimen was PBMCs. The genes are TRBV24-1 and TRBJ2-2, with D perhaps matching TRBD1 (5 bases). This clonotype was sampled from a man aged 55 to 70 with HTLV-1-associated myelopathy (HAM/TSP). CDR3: CATSGRQYTGELFF. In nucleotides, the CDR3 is TGTGCCACCAGTGGACGACAGTACACCGGGGAGCTGTTTTTT.